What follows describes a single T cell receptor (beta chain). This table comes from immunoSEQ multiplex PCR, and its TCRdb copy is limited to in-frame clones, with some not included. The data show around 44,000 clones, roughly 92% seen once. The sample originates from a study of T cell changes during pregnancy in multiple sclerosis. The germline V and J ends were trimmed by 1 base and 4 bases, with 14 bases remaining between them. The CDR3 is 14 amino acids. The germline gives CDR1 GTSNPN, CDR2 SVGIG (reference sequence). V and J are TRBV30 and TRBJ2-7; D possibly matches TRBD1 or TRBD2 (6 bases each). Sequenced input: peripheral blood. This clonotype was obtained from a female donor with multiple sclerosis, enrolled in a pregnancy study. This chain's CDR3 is CAWSGQGRRYEQYF. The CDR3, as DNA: TGTGCCTGGAGTGGTCAGGGGAGGAGGTACGAGCAGTACTTC.